This TCR beta chain was captured by sequencing in a study of response to subunit inactivated influenza vaccine. Concerning this clonotype: Its antigen is unknown.

Using its own MiXCR run on the RT-PCR reads, TCRdb lists one record per CDR3 protein. The repertoire has approximately 730,000 distinct CDR3 sequences, around 14% of them found once; the top ten carry 6% to 7%. Findings and limits, study-wide: Only a handful of new T cells, the authors suggested, are recruited with each seasonal influenza vaccination.

Germline-derived CDR1 and CDR2 are MNHEY and SVGAGI. This CDR3 has 17 residues. V gave up 4 bases and J gave up 8 bases; unmatched junction bases: 13. The chain links TRBV6-5 to TRBJ1-6, with 8 nucleotides matching TRBD1. The sequencing used PBMCs from blood, collected 14 to 15 days before vaccination. The receptor comes from a man aged 50 to 59 who received an inactivated influenza vaccine. CDR3 protein: CASSLLNADRGDSPLHF. In DNA, the CDR3 is TGTGCCAGCAGTTTACTGAACGCCGACAGGGGCGATTCACCCCTCCACTTT.